This TCR beta chain was captured by sequencing in a study of cytotoxic CD8 clonotypes in ibrutinib-treated CLL. There are 16 residues in the CDR3. The germline CDR1 and CDR2 sequences are SQVTM and ANQGSEA. V lost 6 bases and J lost 10; bases outside the gene matches: 19. The planned depth of sequencing spanned 1 in 200,000 to 1 in 1 million T cells. TCRdb's copy holds only in-frame clones and misses some; the assay was immunoSEQ multiplex PCR. The repertoire holds 90,000 to 100,000 clones, with about 78% as singletons. This sequence joins TRBV29-1 and TRBJ1-3; 9 bases line up with TRBD1. Sequenced material: PBMCs, taken after 12 months of ibrutinib treatment. This clonotype originated in a human donor with chronic lymphocytic leukemia. The CDR3 is CSVESRGTGKTRTIYF. The CDR3 coding sequence is TGCAGCGTGGAGTCCCGCGGGACAGGGAAGACAAGGACCATATATTTT.